The 6 T cell receptor beta chains reported below all come from one sample, sequenced in a study of a mutant IDH1 vaccine in newly diagnosed glioma. TCRdb's table, derived via immunoSEQ multiplex PCR, lists solely in-frame clones and lacks some. The sample holds roughly 68,000 clones; 79% are singletons and the top ten take 7.5% to 9%. As for time point: baseline, week 1 (first vaccination visit). Treatment described: pre-vaccination baseline after standard-of-care therapy. The specimen was PBMCs, collected from a glioma patient treated with radiotherapy, temozolomide or both. Every receptor here comes from a man aged 50-59 years with glioma.

The genes are TRBV4-2 and TRBJ1-5, with 9 bases identical to TRBD1. The CDR3 contains 15 residues. The germline gives CDR1 LGHNA, CDR2 YNFKEQ. J was trimmed by 1 base and V by 3 bases; bases with no gene match: 1. CDR3 sequence (DNA): TGTGCCAGCAGCCAGGGACAGGGAAGCAATCAGCCCCAGCATTTT. It codes for CASSQGQGSNQPQHF.

The gene calls are TRBV5-6 and TRBJ1-1, with D possibly being TRBD1 (6 bases). CDR3 length: 15 amino acids. The germline V gene encodes CDR1 SGHDT and CDR2 YYEEEE. V was trimmed by 4 bases and J by 5 bases, leaving 18 bases between them. The CDR3 loop is CASSPRGGGPTEAFF. CDR3 bases: TGTGCCAGCAGCCCAAGGGGTGGGGGGCCTACTGAAGCTTTCTTT.

Only a few counts were recorded for this clone. The chain is built from TRBV20-1 and TRBJ1-2; D ambiguous. Germline V gene lookup returns CDR1 DFQATT and CDR2 SNEGSKA (reference sequence). The V end was cut by 6 bases, the J end by 8 bases, with 13 bases between. The CDR3 covers 11 residues. The CDR3 DNA reads as TGCAGTGCCGGTGTCGCGGGGGGCTACACCTTC. Translated: CSAGVAGGYTF.

The V and J genes are TRBV5-6 and TRBJ2-1, with TRBD2 matching over 9 bases. V lost 6 bases and J lost 6; bases outside the gene matches: 10. From germline, CDR1 is SGHDT and CDR2 YYEEEE. The CDR3 runs 15 residues. Here the CDR3 DNA reads TGTGCCAGCACCTTCGATCGCGGGGGGGCCAATGAGCAGTTCTTC. This encodes CASTFDRGGANEQFF.

This chain uses TRBV7-9 with TRBJ1-6; D uncertain. Germline loops: CDR1 SEHNR, CDR2 FQNEAQ (reference sequence). The CDR3 spans 15 residues. Trimming removed 4 bases from V and 1 base from J, with 8 bases in between. The CDR3 nucleotides are TGTGCCAGCAGCTATGGAGAGTCCTATAATTCACCCCTCCACTTT. It encodes CASSYGESYNSPLHF.

In this sample, this clone turned up once. The chain employs TRBV10-3 and TRBJ2-3; 7 nucleotides line up with TRBD1. The germline CDR1 and CDR2 sequences are ENHRY and SYGVKD. The CDR3 has 16 residues. Germline trimming cut 0 bases from V and 0 bases from J; bases unmatched to any gene: 3. The DNA for the CDR3 is TGTGCCATCAGTGAGTCGCAGGGGGAGAGCACAGATACGCAGTATTTT. It specifies CAISESQGESTDTQYF.